This TCR beta chain is drawn from a study of cytomegalovirus exposure and HLA in healthy donors (dated 2017 in TCRdb). Background on the whole study: An earlier analysis of approximately 640 of the donors reported 250 to 300 Gb of sequence data and 100 million to 140 million unique TCR beta sequences from roughly 200 million T cells. An early release that covered roughly 600 HLA-typed donors contained approximately 300 gigabases of sequencing data and tens of millions of unique TCR sequences. Of the 300 to 450 genotyped donors, 65% to 90% fell in the genetic ancestry cluster associated with self-reported Caucasian donors. The study aimed to test whether cataloging public T cell receptors could reveal signatures of past pathogen exposure. The study used immunosequencing to profile the T cell repertoires of 600 to 850 subjects and linked those repertoires to cytomegalovirus serostatus. In addition to the first cohort of around 670 subjects, a separate validation cohort of 120 different subjects was used. High-throughput TCR immunosequencing, statistical association of individual TCRs with disease status, and machine learning were combined to predict cytomegalovirus infection status. A later analysis re-analyzed previously published TCR beta repertoires from 550 to 700 donors and added high-resolution HLA genotyping to study TCR occurrence patterns. Rather than using new phenotypic data, the later analysis identified candidate immune exposures from TCR beta sequences and from how often those sequences occurred across donors. In an earlier analysis of a few hundred of the donors, high-throughput TCR beta sequencing was used to judge whether each TCR beta V gene segment behaved as functional or pseudogenic. Donor age, sex, ethnicity and CMV serostatus were collected together with the repertoire data. A later genetic analysis used genome-wide SNP genotypes for about 60% of the 666 donors, treating that subset as a discovery cohort. Every discovery cohort repertoire had been produced on one sequencing platform. HLA typing included class I and class II loci at four-digit resolution. The number of typed donors differed by locus: about 620-630 for A, B, C, DRB1 and DQB1; 522 for DQA1; 600 to 610 for DPA1; and about 470 for DPB1. Roughly 5 DR-DQ haplotypes were handled as single units for association and clustering, since linkage in the cohort was strong. Among under 450 genotyped donors of the cohort, an average of roughly 240,000 unique TCR beta nucleotide sequences were sequenced per donor, roughly 20% of them non-productive.

In regard to this clone: Its antigen has not been determined. The sample holds no much larger clone one base away, and base qualities are not on file.

In total, roughly 670 healthy bone marrow donors made up the cohort. At the time of sampling, all cohort members were nominally healthy, though unrecorded immune exposures were likely present. The donor was CMV seronegative and was included in the group of several hundred seronegative cohort members. Every donor gave a peripheral blood sample, and the peripheral blood mononuclear cells from that sample were used for TCR beta sequencing. Genomic DNA was extracted from the blood cell samples with the Qiagen DNeasy Blood Extraction Kit. The library was made by the immunoSEQ multiplex PCR assay. For the multiplex PCR, a mixture combining 60 forward primers for TCR Vbeta segments and 13 reverse primers for TCR Jbeta segments was used. The CDR3 region of rearranged TCR beta genes was amplified from genomic DNA with a multiplex PCR assay. The amplified TCR beta libraries were sequenced on the Illumina HiSeq System as 87-base-pair reads. Processing in the source paper ran as follows. A later analysis counted tens of millions of unique TCR beta chains across the 640 or so repertoires, and around 12 million of these chains were shared by at least two donors. To remove PCR and sequencing errors, raw reads were error-corrected and collapsed into unique sequences using a nearest-neighbor algorithm that merged closely related sequences. V, D and J gene segments were assigned by aligning CDR3 sequences to IMGT reference sequences. Each retained sequence needed at least a six-nucleotide match to both a V gene segment and a J gene segment. Rearrangements were called productive when the CDR3 lacked stop codons and stayed in frame with V and J; all others were non-productive. Following IMGT convention, CDR3 was defined as the stretch from the second conserved V-encoded cysteine to the conserved J-encoded phenylalanine. In an earlier analysis of more than 550 of the donors, sequences lacking an unambiguous match to a single V gene segment were excluded. In an earlier analysis of several hundred of the donors, V segments were called functional above 56.7% productive rearrangements and were called segregating when the between-donor standard deviation exceeded 5%. A statistical classification framework was built for diagnosing cytomegalovirus status from the catalog of TCR beta chain sequences. A later analysis assigned V and J genes by comparing TCR nucleotide sequences with IMGT/GENE-DB human TR gene sequences. Using the TCRdist pipeline, a later analysis assigned CDR3 sequences along with most-parsimonious VDJ recombination scenarios. In a later analysis, each TCR beta chain was defined by its CDR3 amino acid sequence together with its V-gene family, and reads lacking a unique V-gene family were excluded. A later analysis removed several hundred highly shared, low-generation-probability nucleotide sequences to deal with suspected cross-contamination and a sequencing artifact. In a later analysis, a clonal expansion index for each public chain was calculated from normalized within-repertoire ranks of inferred template counts. A later analysis computed generation probabilities with a VDJ recombination model fitted to out-of-frame rearrangements, and checked the results against IGoR. In a later analysis, TCR-TCR, TCR-HLA and TCR-CMV co-occurrence was scored with hypergeometric tests, and a repertoire-size bias correction was applied to TCR pairs. A later analysis estimated false discovery rates by permuting HLA or CMV assignments 20 times. In a later analysis, co-occurring TCRs were grouped with DBSCAN, and TCRdist sequence similarity was added when clustering was performed within HLA-allele-positive subsets. Co-occurrence clustering excluded repertoires with fewer than 30,000 or more than 120,000 public chains, plus five with anomalous nucleotide sharing. TCRdb re-hosts the immuneACCESS table, in-frame sequences only. Its copies lack some clones; in the studies checked, an unresolved V gene accounts for under half of them, and the cause for the rest is not known. V, J and clone size derive from that table, while D and trimming were established from the DNA sequence. The sample profile shows over 120,000 clones; 75% to 85% of them were found once. The ten largest clones take up less than 3% of the sample.

The CDR3 holds 16 amino acids from the cysteine to the phenylalanine. The DNA shown is the 48-base CDR3, in frame from base 1. V is pared back by 3 bases and J by 7 bases, with 20 bases lying between the germline termini. From a lookup of the germline V gene, CDR1 and CDR2 are SGDLS and YYNGEE. Summary of the overall study and its limitations: Three of the identified cytomegalovirus-associated TCR beta chains were confirmed in vitro to be specific for cytomegalovirus antigens. A further reported finding was that TCR beta sequences accurately predicted the HLA-A and HLA-B alleles for most subjects in the first cohort. A later analysis associated 16,951 TCR beta sequences with specific HLA alleles at a false discovery rate of 0.05. The earlier analysis of 587 of the donors excluded some 15 rarely observed V segments, including chromosome 9 orphons, because counts were too low. The cohort was sequenced for TCR beta chains only, and without alpha or paired-chain data the features that could be detected were limited. A later analysis reported that several top co-occurrence clusters appeared linked to parvovirus B19, influenza, CMV and Epstein-Barr virus. A later analysis found that most CMV-associated TCR beta chains appeared HLA-restricted, with HLA associations seemingly driven largely by CMV exposure. Some IMGT-functional V segments, including TRBV6-2 and TRBV6-3, could not be told apart with the 87-base-pair reads, so those segments were excluded. Correlated functional status among segregating V segments might be attributable to linkage disequilibrium, but an unknown experimental factor could not be ruled out. Roughly uniform sequencing depth across donors was assumed in presence/absence analyses, although this assumption may not hold. The classifier was reported to diagnose cytomegalovirus status with high specificity and sensitivity in both the original and validation cohorts. The only immune exposure information available for the cohort was CMV serostatus. In a later genetic analysis, fewer N-insertions in productive TCRs were reported among donors in an Asian-associated ancestry cluster than the approximately 710-donor mean. An association between a missense DCLRE1C variant and V-gene and J-gene trimming of TCR beta chains was found in a later genetic analysis and replicated in an independent cohort. Compared with equally common non-associated chains, HLA-associated TCR beta chains in a later analysis were more clonally expanded and had lower generation probabilities. In the study, about 150 TCR beta chains were listed as associated with cytomegalovirus. Across donors, most TCR sequences were observed very rarely, whereas some public TCRs were present in many individuals. It was suggested by the authors that the approach could potentially be generalized to other disease states and immunological phenotypes. Broadly in line with IMGT annotations, most TCR beta V segments showed up in productive rearrangements about 87% or about 30% of the time in an earlier analysis of some 590 of the donors. Because HLA typing was unavailable for some donors at each locus, only the typed subset was used in association tests. A later analysis found that TCR association rates varied across HLA loci, with DRB1 alleles showing the most associated TCRs and HLA-C alleles the fewest. A group of highly shared sequence variants was considered likely to be a technical artifact of the sequencing pipeline. When HLA alleles, especially DR and DQ, strongly co-occurred, TCR associations were difficult to assign to individual alleles.

The sequence derives from a man in his fifties in good health and CMV-seronegative. Sequencing used PBMCs. The chain is made from TRBV9 and TRBJ1-5; no D segment can be confidently identified. The nucleotide sequence is given as TGTGCCAGCAGCGAGGGTGGCCGGGTAGGAGGGCAGCCCCAGCATTTT. Its protein is CASSEGGRVGGQPQHF.